This TCR beta chain is from a study of OX40 agonist ivuxolimab in advanced cancers. Regarding the study in general: The costimulatory receptor OX40 (CD134) was targeted by ivuxolimab, a fully human IgG2 agonistic monoclonal antibody. The paper describes the monotherapy dose-escalation part (N of about 55 patients) of the phase I trial of ivuxolimab. Prior anti-PD-1, anti-PD-L1 or anti-CTLA-4 therapy was permitted, and checkpoint inhibitors had been received by roughly 40% of dose-escalation patients. Of the approximately 50 dose-escalation patients, hepatocellular carcinoma was present in about 20, melanoma in approximately 15, renal cell carcinoma in 9 and head and neck cancer in 9. The point of sequencing TCRbeta in the periphery was to test whether ivuxolimab changed TCR sequence diversity and drove clonal T-cell expansion. Intravenous ivuxolimab was administered to patients every 2 weeks at six dose levels: 0.01, 0.1, 0.3, 1.5, 3 and 10 mg/kg. A male proportion of 82.7% and a mean age of roughly 55 years, ranging from roughly 23 to 79, were recorded for the dose-escalation cohort. Partial responses were achieved by three dose-escalation patients, of whom one had hepatocellular carcinoma and two had cutaneous melanoma. The study at large found these results: Clonal expansion of both CD4+ and CD8+ blood T cells was observed from baseline to week 6 at doses 0.1 to 3.0 mg/kg. Low levels of normalized T-cell clonal expansion were also seen in some nonresponding patients. After ivuxolimab, CD8+ T cells had more expanded clones than CD4+ T cells on average. In the 0.1-3.0 mg/kg groups, partial responders were among the patients with the lowest normalized peripheral clonal expansion, particularly in CD8+ T cells. Antigen specificity was not determined for the clonally expanded peripheral T cells.

Genomic DNA was isolated from the sorted cells so that the TCRbeta CDR3 region could be sequenced. TCRbeta CDR3 regions were sequenced using the immunoSEQ Assay. TCRdb retrieved this table from immuneACCESS and kept in-frame rearrangements only. Not all clones are present; in checked studies, unresolved V genes account for under half, and no reason is known for the remainder. This sample lists 75,000 to 90,000 clones; more than 70% were detected once. The ten largest make up approximately 2.3% of the sample. The trial excluded patients who had a history of autoimmune disease or were on systemic immunosuppression. Peripheral blood for TCR sequencing was collected from all dose cohorts at baseline, on cycle 4 day 1, and on cycle 7 day 1. Samples came from an open-label, multicenter, first-in-human phase I dose-escalation trial of ivuxolimab. Adults with locally advanced or metastatic head and neck squamous cell, hepatocellular, melanoma or renal cell carcinoma were enrolled in the trial. Before TCR sequencing, CD4+ T cells and CD8+ T cells from peripheral blood were sorted into separate populations.

For this clone: Its antigen specificity is not known. No base quality values were provided; no much bigger clone lies one nucleotide off.

Including the terminal cysteine and phenylalanine, the CDR3 comprises 14 residues. Only the CDR3 part of the read is kept: 42 bases, read in frame from the first base. Trimming takes 4 bases off V and 11 bases off J; junction bases not matched to a gene: 7. Per the germline V gene, MNHEY is the CDR1 and SVGAGI is the CDR2. The sequencing used CD4+ or CD8+ T cells sorted from blood, collected in a trial of the OX40 agonist ivuxolimab. The chain joins TRBV6-5 to TRBJ1-6; 8 bases in between match TRBD1. The clonotype was recovered from an adult with an advanced solid tumor such as melanoma, head and neck, liver or kidney cancer. The nucleotide sequence reads TGTGCCAGCAGTTTAAGGACAGGGATGGCACCCCTCCACTTT. Its protein is CASSLRTGMAPLHF.